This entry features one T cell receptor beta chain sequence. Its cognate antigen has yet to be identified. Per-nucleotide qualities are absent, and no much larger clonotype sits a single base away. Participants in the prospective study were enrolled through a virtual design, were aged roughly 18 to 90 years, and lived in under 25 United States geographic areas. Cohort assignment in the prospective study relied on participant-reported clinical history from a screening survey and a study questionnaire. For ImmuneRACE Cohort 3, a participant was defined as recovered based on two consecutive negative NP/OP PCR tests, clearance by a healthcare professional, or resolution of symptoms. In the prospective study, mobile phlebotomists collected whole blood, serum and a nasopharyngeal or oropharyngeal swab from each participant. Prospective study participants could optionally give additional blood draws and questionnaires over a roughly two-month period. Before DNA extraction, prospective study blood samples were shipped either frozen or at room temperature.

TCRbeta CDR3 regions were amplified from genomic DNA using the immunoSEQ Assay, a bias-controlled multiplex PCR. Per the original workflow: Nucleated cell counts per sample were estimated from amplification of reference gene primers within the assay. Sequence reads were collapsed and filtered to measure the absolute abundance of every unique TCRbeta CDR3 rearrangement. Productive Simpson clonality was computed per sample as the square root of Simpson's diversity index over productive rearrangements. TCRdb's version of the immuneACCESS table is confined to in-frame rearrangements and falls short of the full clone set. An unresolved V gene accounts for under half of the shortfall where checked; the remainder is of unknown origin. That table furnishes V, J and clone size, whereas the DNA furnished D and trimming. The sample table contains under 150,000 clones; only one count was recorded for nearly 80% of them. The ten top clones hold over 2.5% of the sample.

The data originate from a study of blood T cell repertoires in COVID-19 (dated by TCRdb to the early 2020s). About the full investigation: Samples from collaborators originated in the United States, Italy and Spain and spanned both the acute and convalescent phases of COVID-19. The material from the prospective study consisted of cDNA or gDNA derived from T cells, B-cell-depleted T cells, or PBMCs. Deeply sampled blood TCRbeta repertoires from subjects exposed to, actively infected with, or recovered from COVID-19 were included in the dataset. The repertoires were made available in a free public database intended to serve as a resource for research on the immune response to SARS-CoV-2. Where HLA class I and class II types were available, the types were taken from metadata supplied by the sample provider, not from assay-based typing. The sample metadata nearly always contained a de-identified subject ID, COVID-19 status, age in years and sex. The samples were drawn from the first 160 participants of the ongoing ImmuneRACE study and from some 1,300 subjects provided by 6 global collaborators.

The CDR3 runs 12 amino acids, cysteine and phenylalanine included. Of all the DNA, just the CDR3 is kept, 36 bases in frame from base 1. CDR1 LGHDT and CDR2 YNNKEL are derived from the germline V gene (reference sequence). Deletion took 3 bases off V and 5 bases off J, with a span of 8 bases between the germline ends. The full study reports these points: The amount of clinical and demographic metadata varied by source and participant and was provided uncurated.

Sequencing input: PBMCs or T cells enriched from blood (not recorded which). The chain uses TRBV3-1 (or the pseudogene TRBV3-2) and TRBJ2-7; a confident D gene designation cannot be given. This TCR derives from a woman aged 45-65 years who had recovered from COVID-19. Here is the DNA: TGTGCCAGCAGCCATACACCTCACGAGCAGTACTTC. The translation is CASSHTPHEQYF.